The following is a TCR beta chain sequence with its context. Antigen specificity is unknown. This sample is drawn from a study of siplizumab effects on memory and regulatory T cells. Sequencing was performed with immunoSEQ multiplex PCR; in TCRdb, only in-frame clones are kept and a portion is missing. The sample has about 85,000 clones, 85% to 95% seen once. Trimming cost V 1 base and J 6 bases, with 16 bases left between them. The CDR3 sequence is 15 residues long. Germline V CDR1 and CDR2: LGHNA, YNFKEQ. Study-wide results and limits: The naive T cell population seemed more diverse than memory cells and seemed a major contributor to the alloresponse. Few alloreactive clones mapped to unstimulated subsets. Mappable alloreactive CD4+ clones averaged approximately 67% Treg-derived with siplizumab versus less than 30% in controls. For siplizumab cultures, the suppressive function of their proliferating Tregs was not confirmed.

The chain joins TRBV4-2 to TRBJ2-7; D could derive from TRBD1 or TRBD2 (5 bases each). Sequencing was done on a sample of CD8+ T cells sorted from blood. This clonotype was sampled from a human donor in good health. CDR3 sequence: CASSQAIGWDPEQYF. The DNA of the CDR3 is TGTGCCAGCAGCCAAGCCATAGGGTGGGACCCCGAGCAGTACTTC.